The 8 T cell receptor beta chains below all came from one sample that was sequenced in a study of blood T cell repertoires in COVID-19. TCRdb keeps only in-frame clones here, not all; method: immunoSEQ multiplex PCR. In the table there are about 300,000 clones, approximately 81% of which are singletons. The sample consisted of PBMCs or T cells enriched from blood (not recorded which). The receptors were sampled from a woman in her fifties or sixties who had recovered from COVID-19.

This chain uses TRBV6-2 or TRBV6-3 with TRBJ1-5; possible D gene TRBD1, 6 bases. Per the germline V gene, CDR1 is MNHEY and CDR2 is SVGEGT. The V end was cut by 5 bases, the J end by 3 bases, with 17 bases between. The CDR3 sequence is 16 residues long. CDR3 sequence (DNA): TGTGCCAGCAGTCTCTGGACAGCCCGTGCCAATCAGCCCCAGCATTTT. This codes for CASSLWTARANQPQHF.

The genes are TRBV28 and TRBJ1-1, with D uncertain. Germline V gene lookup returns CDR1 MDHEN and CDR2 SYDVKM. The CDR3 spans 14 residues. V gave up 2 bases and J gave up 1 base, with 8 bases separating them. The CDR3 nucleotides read TGTGCCAGCAGTTTAAAGACGGGGAACACTGAAGCTTTCTTT. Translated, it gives CASSLKTGNTEAFF.

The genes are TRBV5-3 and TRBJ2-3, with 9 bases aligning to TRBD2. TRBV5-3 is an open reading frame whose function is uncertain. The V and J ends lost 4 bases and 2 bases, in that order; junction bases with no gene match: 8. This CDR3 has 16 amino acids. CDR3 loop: CARSKERGAHTDTQYF. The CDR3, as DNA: TGTGCCAGAAGCAAGGAGCGGGGGGCCCACACAGATACGCAGTATTTT.

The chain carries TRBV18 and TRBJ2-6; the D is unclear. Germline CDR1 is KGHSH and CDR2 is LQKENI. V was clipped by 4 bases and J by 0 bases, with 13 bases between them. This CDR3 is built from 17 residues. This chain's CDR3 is CASSLGPPSSGANVLTF. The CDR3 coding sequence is TGTGCCAGCTCACTTGGCCCTCCTTCCTCTGGGGCCAACGTCCTGACTTTC.

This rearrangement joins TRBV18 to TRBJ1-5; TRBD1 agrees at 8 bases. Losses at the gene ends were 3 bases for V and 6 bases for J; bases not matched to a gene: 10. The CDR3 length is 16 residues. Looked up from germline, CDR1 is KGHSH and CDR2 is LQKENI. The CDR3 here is CASSPTNPGGGQPQHF. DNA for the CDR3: TGTGCCAGCTCACCGACGAACCCAGGGGGCGGTCAGCCCCAGCATTTT. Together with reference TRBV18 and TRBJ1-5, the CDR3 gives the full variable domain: NAGVMQNPRHLVRRRGQEARLRCSPMKGHSHVYWYRQLPEEGLKFMVYLQKENIIDESGMPKERFSAEFPKEGPSILRIQQVVRGDSAAYFCASSPTNPGGGQPQHFGDGTRLSIL.

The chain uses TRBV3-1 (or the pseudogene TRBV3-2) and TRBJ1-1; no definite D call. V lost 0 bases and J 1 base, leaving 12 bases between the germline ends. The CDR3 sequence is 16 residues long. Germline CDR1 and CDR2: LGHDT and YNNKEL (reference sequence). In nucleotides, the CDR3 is TGTGCCAGCAGCCAAGAGTGGAAACAGAAGAACACTGAAGCTTTCTTT. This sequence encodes CASSQEWKQKNTEAFF.

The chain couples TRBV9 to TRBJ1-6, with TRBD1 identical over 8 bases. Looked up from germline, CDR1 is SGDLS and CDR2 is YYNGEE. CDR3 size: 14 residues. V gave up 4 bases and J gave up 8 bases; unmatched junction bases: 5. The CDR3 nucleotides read TGTGCCAGCAGCAAGGGACAGGCGTATTCACCCCTCCACTTT. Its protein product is CASSKGQAYSPLHF.

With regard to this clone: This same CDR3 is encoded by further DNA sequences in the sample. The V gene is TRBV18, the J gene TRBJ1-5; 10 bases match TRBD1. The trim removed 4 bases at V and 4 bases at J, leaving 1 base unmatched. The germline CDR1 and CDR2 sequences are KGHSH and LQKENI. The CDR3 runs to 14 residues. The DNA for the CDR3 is TGTGCCAGCTCACGGGGACAGGGGAATCAGCCCCAGCATTTT. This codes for CASSRGQGNQPQHF.